This is a list of T cell receptor beta chains from one sample in a study of T cells in Graves' hyperthyroidism and ophthalmopathy. Using its own MiXCR run on the multiplex PCR reads, TCRdb lists one record per CDR3 protein. The repertoire holds roughly 35,000 distinct CDR3 sequences, with 45% to 55% as singletons. The specimen sequenced was blood. The receptors stem from a woman aged 40 to 50 with Graves' ophthalmopathy. CDR3s include the opening cysteine and the closing phenylalanine or tryptophan. The D gene is left open where the match is weak. The size of a clone is reported for some rows only, either as once, few or many, or as a class for expanded clones.

j_call	clone_size	d_call	v_call	cdr3_nt	cdr3_aa
TRBJ1-6	.	.	TRBV5-6	TGTGCCAGCAGCTTGGCGGACGCATCACCCCTCCACTTT	CASSLADASPLHF
TRBJ2-7	.	.	TRBV24-1	TGTGCCACCAGTAGTACTGAGTTTAGCTCCTACGAGCAGTACTTC	CATSSTEFSSYEQYF
TRBJ2-6	.	.	TRBV6-5	TGTGCCAGCAGCATCAAAGGACATGGGGCCAACGTCCTGACTTTC	CASSIKGHGANVLTF
TRBJ1-3	.	.	TRBV9	TGTGCCAAGGCGGCAGGATGGGTTGCTGGAAACACCATATATTTT	CAKAAGWVAGNTIYF
TRBJ2-3	medium-sized	.	TRBV10-2	TGCGCCAGCAGTGAGATTGGCGGGACCGCAGATACGCAGTATTTT	CASSEIGGTADTQYF
TRBJ2-3	few	TRBD2	TRBV25-1	TGTGCCAGCAGTGCCCTAGGACTAGCGGGAGACTCAGATACGCAGTATTTT	CASSALGLAGDSDTQYF
TRBJ1-2	few	.	TRBV12-5	TGTGCTAGTGGTTTGCCGACAGAGAGTGTATATGGCTACACCTTC	CASGLPTESVYGYTF
TRBJ2-1	once	TRBD2	TRBV20-1	TGCAGTGCAACTAGCGGGAACTACAATGAGCAGTTCTTC	CSATSGNYNEQFF
TRBJ1-5	.	.	TRBV29-1	TGCAGCGTTTTGGGTAGTGCCTACGAGCATTTT	CSVLGSAYEHF
TRBJ2-5	.	.	TRBV15	TGTGCCACCAGCAGCTTAGGGGAGACCCAGTACTTC	CATSSLGETQYF
TRBJ2-1	many	TRBD2	TRBV9	TGTGCCAGCAGCCTAGGACTAGCGGGAAACCATGAGCAGTTCTTC	CASSLGLAGNHEQFF
TRBJ1-4	.	TRBD1	TRBV19	TGTGCCAGTAAAACGACAGGGGGTGATGAAAAACTGTTTTTT	CASKTTGGDEKLFF
TRBJ2-7	.	TRBD1	TRBV19	TGTGCCAGTAGTATCGGACAGGGGGTAGGGGAGCAGTACTTC	CASSIGQGVGEQYF
TRBJ2-7	.	TRBD2	TRBV19	TGTGCCGGACTAGCGGGAGGGCCTCCGTGCTCCTACGAGCAGTACTTC	CAGLAGGPPCSYEQYF
TRBJ1-4	many	TRBD1	TRBV11-2	TGTGCCAGCAGCCAGGGACAGCTTAATGAAAAACTGTTTTTT	CASSQGQLNEKLFF
TRBJ2-1	.	.	TRBV14	TGTGCCAGCAGCCAAGGTTATCGCCGGAATGAACAGTTCTTC	CASSQGYRRNEQFF
TRBJ2-2	many	.	TRBV6-1	TGTGCCAGCAGGGGGTTAGGGGGAGATACCGGGGAGCTGTTTTTT	CASRGLGGDTGELFF
TRBJ2-1	many	TRBD2	TRBV19	TGTGCCAGTAGTGCTAGCGGGAGAATAAATGAGCAGTTCTTC	CASSASGRINEQFF